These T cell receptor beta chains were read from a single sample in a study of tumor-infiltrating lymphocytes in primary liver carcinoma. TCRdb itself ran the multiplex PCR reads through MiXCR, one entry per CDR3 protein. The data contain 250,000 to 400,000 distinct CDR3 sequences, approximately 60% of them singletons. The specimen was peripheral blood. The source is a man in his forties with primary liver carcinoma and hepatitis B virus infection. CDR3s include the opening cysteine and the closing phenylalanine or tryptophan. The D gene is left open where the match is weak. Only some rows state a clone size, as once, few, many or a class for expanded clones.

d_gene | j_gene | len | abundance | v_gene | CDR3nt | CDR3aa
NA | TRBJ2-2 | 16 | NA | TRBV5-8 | TGTGCCTGCAGTTTGGGTTGGGACCTAAACACCGGGGAGTTGTTTTTT | CACSLGWDLNTGELFF
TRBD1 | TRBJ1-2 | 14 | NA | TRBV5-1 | TGCGCCAGCAGCACGACAGGGGTCGGCTATGGCTACACCTTC | CASSTTGVGYGYTF
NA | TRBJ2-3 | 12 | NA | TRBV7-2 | TGTGCCAGCAGCCCTTCTATGAATACGCAGTATTTT | CASSPSMNTQYF
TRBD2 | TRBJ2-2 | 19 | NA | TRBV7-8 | TGTGCCAGCAGCCGGACTAGCGGGAGGGCCGTAGCGAACACCTGGGAGCTGTTTTTT | CASSRTSGRAVANTWELFF
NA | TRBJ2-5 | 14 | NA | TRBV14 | TGTGCCAGCAACCAGTGGGACCCAGAAGAGACCCAGTACTTC | CASNQWDPEETQYF
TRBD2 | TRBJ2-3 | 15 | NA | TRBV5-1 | TGCGCCAGCAGCTTGGGCCTAGCGGGAGTGGATACGCACTATTTT | CASSLGLAGVDTHYF
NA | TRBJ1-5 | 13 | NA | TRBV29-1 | TGCAGAGTTGAGGCGGGACCCGATCAGCCCCAGCATTTT | CRVEAGPDQPQHF
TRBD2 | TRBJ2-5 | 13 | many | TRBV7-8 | TGTGCCAGCACTCTCGGGGGGGTAGAGACCCAGTACTTC | CASTLGGVETQYF
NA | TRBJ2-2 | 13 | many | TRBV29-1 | TGCAGCGTTGAAAGGGACCCCGCTCGGGAGCTGTTTTTT | CSVERDPARELFF
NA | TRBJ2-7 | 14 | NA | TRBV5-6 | TGTGCCAGCAGCTTATGGGGAAGCCCCCACGAGCAGTACTTC | CASSLWGSPHEQYF
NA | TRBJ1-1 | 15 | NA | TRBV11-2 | TGTGCCAGCAGCGCACTGGGGGGGATGAACACTGAAGCTTTCTTT | CASSALGGMNTEAFF
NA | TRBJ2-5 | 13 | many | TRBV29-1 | TGCAGCGTTGAAGGGGGGATTGGGGAGACCCAGTACTTC | CSVEGGIGETQYF
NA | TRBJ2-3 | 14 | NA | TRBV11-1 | TGTGCCAGCAGCTTTACGGCGGCGGCAGATACGCAGTATTTT | CASSFTAAADTQYF
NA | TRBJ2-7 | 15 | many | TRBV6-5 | TGTGCCAGCACAGTCTGGGGGGGCGAGTTCTACGAGCAGTACTTC | CASTVWGGEFYEQYF
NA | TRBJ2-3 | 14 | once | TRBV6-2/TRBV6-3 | TGTACCAGCAGTTACTCGCATGGATCAAATACGCAGTATTTT | CTSSYSHGSNTQYF
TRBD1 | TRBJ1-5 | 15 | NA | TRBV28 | TGTGCCAGCAGTAACGACAGGGTACCTAATCAGCCCCAGCATTTT | CASSNDRVPNQPQHF
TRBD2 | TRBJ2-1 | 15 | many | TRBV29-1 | TGCAGCGTTGATGTAGCTAGCGGGAGGGCCTTAAAACAGTTCTTC | CSVDVASGRALKQFF
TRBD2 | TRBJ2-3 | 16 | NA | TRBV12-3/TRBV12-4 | TGTGCCAGCAGTCCCCGGACTAGCACCTACACAGATACGCAGTATTTT | CASSPRTSTYTDTQYF
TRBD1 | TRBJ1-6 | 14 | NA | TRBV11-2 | TGTGCCAGCAACCCCGGACAGGGATTTGGACCCCCCCACTTT | CASNPGQGFGPPHF
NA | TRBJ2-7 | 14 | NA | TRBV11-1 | TGTGTCAGCAGCTTAAGGGCTATCTCCTACGAGCAGTACTTC | CVSSLRAISYEQYF
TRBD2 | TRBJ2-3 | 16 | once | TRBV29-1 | TGCAGCCTTGAAGGGAATAGCGGGGAAGACACAGATACGCAATATTTT | CSLEGNSGEDTDTQYF
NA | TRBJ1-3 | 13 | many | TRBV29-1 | TGCAGCGTGGTAACTAACTCTGGAAACACCATATATTTT | CSVVTNSGNTIYF
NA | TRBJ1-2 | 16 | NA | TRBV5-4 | TGTGTCAGCAGCTTGGCCCCCGGACACGGGCGCTATGGCTACACCTTC | CVSSLAPGHGRYGYTF
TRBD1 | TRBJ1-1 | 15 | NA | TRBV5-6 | TGTGCCAGCAGCGCAAAAGGACAGGGGGATACTGAAGCTTTCTTT | CASSAKGQGDTEAFF
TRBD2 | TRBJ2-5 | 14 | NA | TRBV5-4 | TGTGCCAGCAGCCCCGGGACTAGCGCCAACACCCAGTACTTC | CASSPGTSANTQYF
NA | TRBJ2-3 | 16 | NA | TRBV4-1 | TGCACCAGCAGCCAAGAACCAAGGTCCCCCACAGATACGCAGTATTTT | CTSSQEPRSPTDTQYF
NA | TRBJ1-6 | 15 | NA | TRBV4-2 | TGTGCCAGCAGCCAAGTGACTGGTTTTACCTCACCCCTCCACTTT | CASSQVTGFTSPLHF
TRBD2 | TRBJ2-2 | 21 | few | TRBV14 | TGTGCCAGCAGCCAAGCGCTTCTTTTTGGCGGGAGCCGTGCGAACACCGGGGAGCTGTTTTTT | CASSQALLFGGSRANTGELFF
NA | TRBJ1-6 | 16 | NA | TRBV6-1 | TGTGCCAGCAGACCTCAGCAAAGCTCCCATAATTCACCCCTCCACTTT | CASRPQQSSHNSPLHF
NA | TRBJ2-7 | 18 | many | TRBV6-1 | TGTGCCAGCAGTGAGCGGTTAACCGGGCCCCAAAATGGGTACGAGCAGTACTTC | CASSERLTGPQNGYEQYF
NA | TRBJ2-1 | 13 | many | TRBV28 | TGTGCCAGCGGAAGCGACTCCTACAATGAGCAGTTCTTC | CASGSDSYNEQFF
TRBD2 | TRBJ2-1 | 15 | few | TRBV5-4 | TGTGCCAGCAGCTTGAGGACTAGCGGCCTCAATGAGCAGTTCTTC | CASSLRTSGLNEQFF